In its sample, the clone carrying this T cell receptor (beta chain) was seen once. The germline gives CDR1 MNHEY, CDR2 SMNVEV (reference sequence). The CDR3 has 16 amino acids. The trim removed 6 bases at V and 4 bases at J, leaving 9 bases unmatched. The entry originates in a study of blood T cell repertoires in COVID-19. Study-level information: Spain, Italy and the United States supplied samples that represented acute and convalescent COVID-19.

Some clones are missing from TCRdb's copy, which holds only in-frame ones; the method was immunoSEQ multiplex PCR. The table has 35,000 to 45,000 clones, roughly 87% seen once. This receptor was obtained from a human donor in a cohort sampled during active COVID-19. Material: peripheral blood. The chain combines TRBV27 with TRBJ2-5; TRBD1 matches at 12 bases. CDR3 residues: CASSALGQGARETQYF. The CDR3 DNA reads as TGTGCCAGCAGCGCCCTGGGACAGGGGGCGAGAGAGACCCAGTACTTC.